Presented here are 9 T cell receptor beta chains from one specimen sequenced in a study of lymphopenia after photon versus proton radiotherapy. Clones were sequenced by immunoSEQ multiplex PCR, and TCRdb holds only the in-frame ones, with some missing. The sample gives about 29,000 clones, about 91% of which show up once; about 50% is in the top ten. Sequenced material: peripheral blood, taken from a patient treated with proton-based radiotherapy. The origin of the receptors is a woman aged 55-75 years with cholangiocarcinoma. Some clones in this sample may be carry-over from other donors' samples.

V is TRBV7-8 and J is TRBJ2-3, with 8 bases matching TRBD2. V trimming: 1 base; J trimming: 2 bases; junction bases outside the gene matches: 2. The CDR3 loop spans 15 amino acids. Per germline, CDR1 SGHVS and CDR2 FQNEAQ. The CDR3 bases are TGTGCCAGCAGCTTAGAGCGGGGGCCCACAGATACGCAGTATTTT. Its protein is CASSLERGPTDTQYF.

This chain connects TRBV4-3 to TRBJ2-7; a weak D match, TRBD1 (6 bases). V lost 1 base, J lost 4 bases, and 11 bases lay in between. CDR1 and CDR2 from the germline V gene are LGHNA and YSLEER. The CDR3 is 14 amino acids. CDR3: CASSQATGLYEQYF. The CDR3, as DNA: TGCGCCAGCAGCCAAGCGACAGGTCTTTACGAGCAGTACTTC.

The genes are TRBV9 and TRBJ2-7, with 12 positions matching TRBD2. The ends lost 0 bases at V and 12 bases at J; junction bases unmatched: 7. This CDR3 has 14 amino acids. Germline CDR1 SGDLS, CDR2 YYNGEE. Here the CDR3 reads CASSVGTSGKPPYF. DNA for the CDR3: TGTGCCAGCAGCGTAGGGACTAGCGGGAAGCCCCCGTACTTC.

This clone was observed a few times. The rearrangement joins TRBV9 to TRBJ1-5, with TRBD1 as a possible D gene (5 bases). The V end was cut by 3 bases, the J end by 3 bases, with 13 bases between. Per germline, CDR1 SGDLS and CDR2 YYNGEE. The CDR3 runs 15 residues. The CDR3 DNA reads TGTGCCAGCAGCGGGGAAGACAGACCCAATCAGCCCCAGCATTTT. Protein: CASSGEDRPNQPQHF.

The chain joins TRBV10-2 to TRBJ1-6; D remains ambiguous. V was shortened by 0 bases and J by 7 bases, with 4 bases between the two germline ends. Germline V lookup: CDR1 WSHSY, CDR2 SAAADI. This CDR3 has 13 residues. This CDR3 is CASSESGNSPLHF. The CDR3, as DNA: TGCGCCAGCAGTGAGTCTGGCAATTCACCCCTCCACTTT.

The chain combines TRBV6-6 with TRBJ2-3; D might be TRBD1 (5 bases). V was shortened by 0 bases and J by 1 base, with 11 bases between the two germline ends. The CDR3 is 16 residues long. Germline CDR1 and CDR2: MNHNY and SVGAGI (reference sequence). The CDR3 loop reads CASSYSSRVGTDTQYF. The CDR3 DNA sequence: TGTGCCAGCAGTTACTCGAGCAGGGTGGGCACAGATACGCAGTATTTT.

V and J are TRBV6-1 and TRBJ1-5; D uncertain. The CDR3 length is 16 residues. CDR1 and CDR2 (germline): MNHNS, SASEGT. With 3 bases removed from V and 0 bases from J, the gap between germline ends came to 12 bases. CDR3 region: CASSDFRGFSNQPQHF. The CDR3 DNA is TGTGCCAGCAGTGACTTCAGAGGATTTAGCAATCAGCCCCAGCATTTT.

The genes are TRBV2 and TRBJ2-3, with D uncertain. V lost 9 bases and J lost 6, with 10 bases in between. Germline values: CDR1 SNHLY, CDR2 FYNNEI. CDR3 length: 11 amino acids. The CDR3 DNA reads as TGTGCCAGGGGTTCGGTGGATACGCAGTATTTT. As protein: CARGSVDTQYF.

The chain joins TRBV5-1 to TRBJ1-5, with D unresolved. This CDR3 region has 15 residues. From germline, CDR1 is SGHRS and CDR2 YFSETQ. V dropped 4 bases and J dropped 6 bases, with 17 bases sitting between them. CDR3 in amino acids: CASSLDSPWGQPQHF. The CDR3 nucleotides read TGCGCCAGCAGCCTCGACTCCCCCTGGGGTCAGCCCCAGCATTTT.